The 24 T cell receptor beta chains given below trace back to one sample, sequenced in a study of response to subunit inactivated influenza vaccine. TCRdb itself ran the RT-PCR reads through MiXCR, one entry per CDR3 protein. The sample yields approximately 230,000 distinct CDR3 sequences, 9.5% to 15% seen once. This specimen was non-naive T cells sorted from PBMCs, taken 14 to 15 days before vaccination. Receptors were obtained from a man aged 50 or older who received an inactivated influenza vaccine.

The chain employs TRBV7-6 and TRBJ2-2; a possible D gene is TRBD2 (5 bases). This CDR3 contains 18 residues. The germline gives CDR1 SGHVS, CDR2 FNYEAQ. V dropped 6 bases and J dropped 5 bases, with 25 bases sitting between them. CDR3 DNA sequence: TGTGCCAGCAGTTTTATGACGAGGAGGCTGTGGAAAACCGGGGAGCTGTTTTTT. It specifies CASSFMTRRLWKTGELFF.

The chain carries TRBV6-2 or TRBV6-3 and TRBJ1-5; D may be TRBD1 (5 bases). The germline V and J ends were trimmed by 2 bases and 3 bases, with 8 bases remaining between them. The CDR3 runs 14 residues. Germline-derived CDR1 and CDR2 are MNHEY and SVGEGT. CDR3 in DNA: TGTGCCAGCAGTTACCGGGGGTCCAATCAGCCCCAGCATTTT. Translation gives CASSYRGSNQPQHF.

This chain uses TRBV4-3 with TRBJ2-2, with a weak D call TRBD1 (5 bases). The CDR3 covers 17 residues. Trimming shortened V by 1 base and J by 2 bases, and 14 bases separated the two germline ends. Germline values: CDR1 LGHNA, CDR2 YSLEER. The CDR3 loop is CASSQVRDSKNTGELFF. In DNA, the CDR3 is TGCGCCAGCAGCCAAGTTAGAGACAGTAAAAACACCGGGGAGCTGTTTTTT.

The chain joins TRBV10-3 to TRBJ1-4; D is unclear. In germline, CDR1 is ENHRY, CDR2 SYGVKD. V was clipped by 0 bases and J by 8 bases, with 22 bases between them. This CDR3 spans 18 amino acids. CDR3 protein: CAISESTSGGRLGEKLFF. CDR3 DNA: TGTGCCATCAGTGAGTCGACATCGGGCGGGCGCCTCGGGGAAAAACTGTTTTTT.

V usage is TRBV29-1 and J usage is TRBJ2-1, with TRBD1 identical over 10 bases. Germline-derived CDR1 and CDR2 are SQVTM and ANQGSEA. The CDR3 runs 13 residues. The V and J ends lost 4 bases and 6 bases, in that order; junction bases with no gene match: 3. The CDR3 is CSVGDRGLNEQFF. CDR3 sequence (DNA): TGCAGCGTTGGGGACAGGGGACTCAATGAGCAGTTCTTC.

The table lists this clonotype with many counts. The chain joins TRBV4-3 to TRBJ2-3; 7 nucleotides agree with TRBD2. Per germline, CDR1 LGHNA and CDR2 YSLEER. The CDR3 contains 14 residues. The trim removed 4 bases at V and 6 bases at J, leaving 7 bases unmatched. This CDR3 reads CASSPGGAADTQYF. CDR3 in DNA: TGCGCCAGCAGCCCGGGGGGAGCAGCTGATACGCAGTATTTT.

This clonotype was found many times. The rearrangement joins TRBV5-6 to TRBJ2-1, with 10 bases matching TRBD1. Germline values: CDR1 SGHDT, CDR2 YYEEEE. J gave up 6 bases and V 4 bases, and 7 bases lay outside the gene matches. CDR3 size: 15 residues. The CDR3 here is CASSRGQGIGNEQFF. In nucleotides, the CDR3 is TGTGCCAGCAGCCGGGGACAGGGGATTGGCAATGAGCAGTTCTTC.

This chain joins TRBV6-6 and TRBJ2-5; TRBD2 is a possible D gene (5 bases). This CDR3 has 13 amino acids. Germline CDR1 MNHNY, CDR2 SVGAGI (reference sequence). Trimming pared 2 bases from V and 5 bases from J, leaving 9 bases between. The CDR3 loop reads CASSYPPGETQYF. DNA of the CDR3: TGTGCCAGCAGTTACCCCCCGGGGGAGACCCAGTACTTC.

J is TRBJ2-3 and V is TRBV6-2 or TRBV6-3; D may be TRBD1 (6 bases). CDR3 size: 17 residues. V lost 4 bases and J lost 2, with 19 bases in between. Per germline, CDR1 MNHEY and CDR2 SVGEGT. CDR3 in DNA: TGTGCCAGCAGTTTTCAGAGAGGGGGAGCCAACACAGATACGCAGTATTTT. Its protein product is CASSFQRGGANTDTQYF.

This clonotype was seen a handful of times. The rearrangement joins TRBV11-2 to TRBJ2-3, with no clear D. The CDR3 loop spans 14 amino acids. Deletions cut 1 base from V and 6 bases from J, with 11 bases between. Germline CDR1 and CDR2: SGHAT and FQNNGV. CDR3 sequence (DNA): TGTGCCAGCAGCTTAGCGTCTCCCACGGATACGCAGTATTTT. It encodes CASSLASPTDTQYF.

V is TRBV20-1 and J is TRBJ2-3; no definite D call. Germline V gene lookup returns CDR1 DFQATT and CDR2 SNEGSKA (reference sequence). This CDR3 region has 15 residues. Trimming took off 2 bases at V and 1 base at J, with 13 bases between the two ends. In DNA, the CDR3 is TGCAGTGCTAGACCCCCTGGCGGTCGCACAGATACGCAGTATTTT. Translated, it gives CSARPPGGRTDTQYF.

The chain has TRBV20-1 and TRBJ2-2; 11 bases match TRBD2. Looked up from germline, CDR1 is DFQATT and CDR2 is SNEGSKA (reference sequence). V gave up 1 base and J gave up 6 bases; unmatched junction bases: 10. The CDR3 is made up of 17 amino acids. CDR3 nucleotides: TGCAGTGCTAGAGGCGTTTTATCTAGCGGGGGGCCCGGGGAGCTGTTTTTT. Translation gives CSARGVLSSGGPGELFF.

This clonotype was picked up many times. This chain connects TRBV20-1 to TRBJ2-2, with 9 bases aligning to TRBD1. The germline V gene has CDR1 DFQATT and CDR2 SNEGSKA (reference sequence). The CDR3 loop spans 14 amino acids. Losses at the gene ends were 6 bases for V and 9 bases for J; bases not matched to a gene: 11. In DNA, the CDR3 is TGCAGTGCAAGCCGGGACAGGGTCAACCGGGAGCTGTTTTTT. Translation: CSASRDRVNRELFF.

The chain combines TRBV2 with TRBJ2-1, with 10 bases aligning to TRBD1. This CDR3 comprises 12 residues. Unmatched junction bases numbered 0, after V lost 6 bases and J lost 7 bases. Germline CDR1 and CDR2: SNHLY and FYNNEI. The CDR3 region has the DNA TGTGCCAGCAGGGACAGGGGGAATGAGCAGTTCTTC. This codes for CASRDRGNEQFF.

This clonotype was seen a handful of times. The rearrangement links TRBV19 to TRBJ2-7; D gene unclear. Germline lookup yields CDR1 LNHDA and CDR2 SQIVND (reference sequence). This CDR3 comprises 14 residues. Trimming pared 1 base from V and 3 bases from J, leaving 10 bases between. For the CDR3, the DNA is TGTGCCAGTAGTATAGTACTTTGGATCTACGAGCAGTACTTC. This codes for CASSIVLWIYEQYF.

As to this clonotype: Possible read error: a much larger clone is one base away. The V and J genes are TRBV15 and TRBJ2-7; tentatively, D is TRBD2 (7 bases). CDR1 is LNHNV, CDR2 YYDKDF, per germline (reference sequence). This CDR3 is built from 15 residues. DNA for the CDR3: TGTTCCACCAGCGGCACTCGGGGGGCCTCGGGAGAGCAGTACTTC. It codes for CSTSGTRGASGEQYF.

For the CDR3, the DNA is TGCGCCAGCAGCCAAGACCTACGGGGGCTCCCCGGGGCCCAGTACTTC. This codes for CASSQDLRGLPGAQYF. The chain carries TRBV4-3 and TRBJ2-5; D possibly uses TRBD1 or TRBD2 (6 bases each). Trimming stripped 0 bases from V and 9 bases from J, with 20 bases between. From germline, CDR1 is LGHNA and CDR2 YSLEER. The CDR3 has 16 residues.

This clonotype was counted between two and nine times. The chain has TRBV14 and TRBJ1-6; tentatively, D is TRBD1 (5 bases). Germline values: CDR1 SGHDN, CDR2 FVKESK. Deletions cut 3 bases from V and 7 bases from J, with 10 bases between. The CDR3 covers 14 residues. The CDR3 loop is CASSQGTANSPLHF. CDR3 nucleotide sequence: TGTGCCAGCAGCCAGGGGACGGCGAATTCACCCCTCCACTTT.

This clonotype was observed many times. J is TRBJ1-5 and V is TRBV20-1, with D unresolved. Germline CDR1 DFQATT, CDR2 SNEGSKA (reference sequence). V lost 1 base, J lost 3 bases, and 10 bases lay in between. The CDR3 has 14 residues. In DNA, the CDR3 is TGCAGTGCTAGAGTCGGCAATTCCAATCAGCCCCAGCATTTT. Amino acids: CSARVGNSNQPQHF.

This clonotype was seen only a few times. The V call is TRBV7-9, the J call TRBJ2-2, with a tentative D call TRBD1 (6 bases). Germline CDR1 and CDR2: SEHNR and FQNEAQ (reference sequence). The V end was cut by 2 bases, the J end by 3 bases, with 13 bases between. This CDR3 is 16 amino acids long. As DNA, the CDR3 is TGTGCCAGCAGCTTAAGTTGGACAGCTGACACCGGGGAGCTGTTTTTT. This translates into CASSLSWTADTGELFF.

This clonotype was counted only a few times. The CDR3: CASSTDRYEQYF. In DNA form, the CDR3 reads TGTGCCAGCAGCACAGACCGGTACGAGCAGTACTTC. The rearrangement uses TRBV13 and TRBJ2-7, with D hard to call. The CDR3 loop spans 12 amino acids. Trimming cost V 5 bases and J 4 bases, with 9 bases left between them. CDR1 is PRHDT and CDR2 is FYEKMQ in the germline V gene (reference sequence).

This clonotype was observed a few times. The chain couples TRBV9 to TRBJ2-3; 8 bases are a match to TRBD1. The CDR3 totals 15 residues. Germline V CDR1 and CDR2: SGDLS, YYNGEE. Trimming at V came to 4 bases and at J to 0 bases, leaving 4 bases not matched to a gene. CDR3 nucleotides: TGTGCCAGCAGCCTACGGACAGGGAGCACAGATACGCAGTATTTT. Its protein is CASSLRTGSTDTQYF.

The rearrangement uses TRBV30 and TRBJ1-2, with 7 nucleotides matching TRBD1. The germline V gene encodes CDR1 GTSNPN and CDR2 SVGIG (reference sequence). The CDR3 consists of 13 residues. The trim removed 2 bases at V and 8 bases at J, leaving 8 bases unmatched. The CDR3 nucleotides are TGTGCCTGGAGTCTCCAGGGACAGAGAGGCTACACCTTC. Its protein is CAWSLQGQRGYTF.

V gene TRBV20-1 combines with J gene TRBJ2-7, with TRBD2 identical over 14 bases. From germline, CDR1 is DFQATT and CDR2 SNEGSKA (reference sequence). The ends lost 6 bases at V and 3 bases at J; junction bases unmatched: 7. The CDR3 loop spans 15 amino acids. The CDR3 DNA reads TGCAGTGCCCAAGGGACTAGCGGGAGTCGCTACGAGCAGTACTTC. Its translation: CSAQGTSGSRYEQYF.